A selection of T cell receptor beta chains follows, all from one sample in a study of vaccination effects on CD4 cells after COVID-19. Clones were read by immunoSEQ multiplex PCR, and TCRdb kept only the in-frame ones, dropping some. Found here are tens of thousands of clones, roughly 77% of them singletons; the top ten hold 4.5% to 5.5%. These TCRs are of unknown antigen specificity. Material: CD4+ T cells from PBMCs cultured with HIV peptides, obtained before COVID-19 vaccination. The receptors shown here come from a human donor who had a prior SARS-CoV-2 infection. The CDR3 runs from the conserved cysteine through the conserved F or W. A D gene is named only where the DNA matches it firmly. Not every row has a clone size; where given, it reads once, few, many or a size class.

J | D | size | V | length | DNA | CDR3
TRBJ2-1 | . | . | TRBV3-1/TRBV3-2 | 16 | TGTGCCAGCAGCCAAGACGTTGGAGGCACCTACAATGAGCAGTTCTTC | CASSQDVGGTYNEQFF
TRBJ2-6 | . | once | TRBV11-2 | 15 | TGTGCCAGCAGCTTAGCCCTATCTGGGGCCAACGTCCTGACTTTC | CASSLALSGANVLTF
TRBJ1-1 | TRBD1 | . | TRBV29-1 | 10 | TGCAGCGGGGGACAGGGGCCCCTCGTCTTT | CSGGQGPLVF
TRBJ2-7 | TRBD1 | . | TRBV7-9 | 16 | TGTGCCAGCAGCTGGTGGACAGGGGTCAGCTCCTACGAGCAGTACTTC | CASSWWTGVSSYEQYF
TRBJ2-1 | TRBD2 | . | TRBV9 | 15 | TGTGCCAGCAGCGCGTACGGGGGGGCGGATAATGAGCAGTTCTTC | CASSAYGGADNEQFF
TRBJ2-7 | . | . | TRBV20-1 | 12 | TGCAGTGCTATTGACGGCCTGGACGAGCAGTACTTC | CSAIDGLDEQYF
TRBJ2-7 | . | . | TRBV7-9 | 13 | TGTGCCAGCAGCTTATTCCCGGGTACCGAGCAGTACTTC | CASSLFPGTEQYF
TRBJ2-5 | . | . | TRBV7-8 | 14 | TGTGCCAGCAGCTTACCTGAGTTCCAAGAGACCCAGTACTTC | CASSLPEFQETQYF
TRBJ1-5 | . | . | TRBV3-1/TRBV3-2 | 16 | TGTGCCAGCAGCCAATTCCACCGGGACGCGGGGCAGCCCCAGCATTTT | CASSQFHRDAGQPQHF
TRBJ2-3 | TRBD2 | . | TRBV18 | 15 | TGTGCCAGCTCACCACTAGCGGGGGGCACAGATACGCAGTATTTT | CASSPLAGGTDTQYF
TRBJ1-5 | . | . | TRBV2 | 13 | TGTGCCAGCAGGTGGGACGGCAATCAGCCCCAGCATTTT | CASRWDGNQPQHF
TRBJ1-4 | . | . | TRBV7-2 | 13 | TGTGCCAGCAGCTTCGGGGCGCTCGAAAAACTGTTTTTT | CASSFGALEKLFF
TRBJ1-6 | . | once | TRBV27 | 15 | TGTGCCAGCAGTTTTGACGGAATTAATCATTCACCCCTCCACTTT | CASSFDGINHSPLHF